Listed below are T cell receptor beta chains from one sample, sequenced in a study of T cell clonotyping in hematopoietic cell transplantation. Libraries were prepared by immunoSEQ multiplex PCR; TCRdb keeps only in-frame clonotypes and omits some of them. The sample lists more than 9,500 clones; 75% to 95% were seen once. The sequencing input was peripheral blood mononuclear cells. All receptors derive from a woman between 45 and 65 years old in good health. Some clones in this sample may be carry-over from other donors' samples. Each CDR3 is given with its conserved first and last residue.

j_gene,v_gene,CDR3aa
TRBJ1-4,TRBV5-4,CASSLSGGGNEKLFF
TRBJ1-1,TRBV2,CASSWESGTEAFF
TRBJ2-5,TRBV9,CASSVTGTGQETQYF
TRBJ2-7,TRBV5-6,CASSPGGFYEQYF
TRBJ1-5,TRBV4-1,CASSQDGRKPLSNQPQHF
TRBJ1-1,TRBV7-2,CASSSTGGDSEAFF
TRBJ1-2,TRBV5-1,CASSLGANYGYTF
TRBJ2-2,TRBV18,CASSPRTGGDTGELFF
TRBJ2-3,TRBV11-1,CASSLARDRGTGTQYF
TRBJ1-2,TRBV11-2,CASSLEAGGWYGYTF
TRBJ2-7,TRBV10-3,CAIREPGQGAYEQYF
TRBJ1-3,TRBV30,CAWIQTGPGNTIYF
TRBJ1-4,TRBV10-1,CASRTDRVNEKLFF
TRBJ2-1,TRBV7-3,CASSLRAAGEGNNEQFF
TRBJ1-4,TRBV15,CATSRDNEDYEKLFF
TRBJ2-2,TRBV4-2,CASSQDSAVTGELFF
TRBJ2-3,TRBV7-2,CASSLGQGGLMDTQYF
TRBJ1-1,TRBV11-2,CASSFHDGNTEAFF
TRBJ1-2,TRBV29-1,CSAGGAEGYTF
TRBJ1-2,TRBV2,CASSPGQGNYGYTF
TRBJ2-1,TRBV13,CASSFSGLDYNEQFF
TRBJ1-3,TRBV5-6,CASSGAGTSSGNTIYF
TRBJ1-2,TRBV15,CATSRGGQGLGYGYTF
TRBJ1-5,TRBV7-8,CASRLGAQNQPQHF
TRBJ2-7,TRBV2,CASSEAALYEQYF
TRBJ2-1,TRBV2,CASSEGYGTRSFYEQFF
TRBJ1-6,TRBV10-3,CAISERTSGTAKSPLHF
TRBJ2-5,TRBV7-3,CASSLRGGRETQYF
TRBJ2-5,TRBV6-5,CASGWQHRGQETQYF
TRBJ2-7,TRBV10-3,CATSHQGTRSSYEQYF